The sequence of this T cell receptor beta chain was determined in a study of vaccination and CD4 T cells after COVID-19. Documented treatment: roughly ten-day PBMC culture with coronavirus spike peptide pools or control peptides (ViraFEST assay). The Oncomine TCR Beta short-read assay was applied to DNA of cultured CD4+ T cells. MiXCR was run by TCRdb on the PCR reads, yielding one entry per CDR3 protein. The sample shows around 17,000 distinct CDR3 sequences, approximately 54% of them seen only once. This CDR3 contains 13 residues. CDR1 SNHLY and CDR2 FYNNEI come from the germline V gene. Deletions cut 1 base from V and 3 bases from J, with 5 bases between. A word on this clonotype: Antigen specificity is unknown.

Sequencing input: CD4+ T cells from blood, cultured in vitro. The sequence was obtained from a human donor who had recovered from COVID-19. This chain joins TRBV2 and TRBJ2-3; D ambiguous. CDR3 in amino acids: CASSEGPTDTQYF. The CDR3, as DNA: TGTGCCAGCAGTGAAGGCCCAACAGATACGCAGTATTTT.